Below, 30 T cell receptor beta chains from the same sample are listed, as sequenced in a study of early T cells in non-severe SARS-CoV-2 infection. TCRdb re-called the 5' RACE reads through MiXCR, storing one row per CDR3 protein. The sample yields more than 50,000 distinct CDR3 sequences, roughly 13% seen once. Input material: whole blood. All receptors come from an adult who was a healthcare worker with PCR-confirmed SARS-CoV-2 infection or an uninfected control (not recorded which).

The chain employs TRBV19 and TRBJ1-4, with 8 positions matching TRBD1. The trim removed 6 bases at V and 5 bases at J, leaving 8 bases unmatched. The CDR3 sequence is 15 residues long. Germline lookup yields CDR1 LNHDA and CDR2 SQIVND (reference sequence). Here the CDR3 reads CASRNPGQENEKLFF. The CDR3 DNA sequence: TGTGCCAGTAGGAACCCGGGACAGGAGAATGAAAAACTGTTTTTT. Full variable domain (outside the CDR3, taken from reference TRBV19 and TRBJ1-4): DGGITQSPKYLFRKEGQNVTLSCEQNLNHDAMYWYRQDPGQGLRLIYYSQIVNDFQKGDIAEGYSVSREKKESFPLTVTSAQKNPTAFYLCASRNPGQENEKLFFGSGTQLSVL.

This clonotype occurred a few times. This rearrangement joins TRBV20-1 to TRBJ2-7; TRBD2 agrees at 16 bases. This CDR3 spans 17 amino acids. The V segment lost 2 bases and the J segment 2 bases; nucleotides outside the gene matches: 6. Germline V gives CDR1 DFQATT, CDR2 SNEGSKA (reference sequence). As DNA, the CDR3 is TGCAGTGCTAGACCCCTTGGGACTAGCGGGGGGGCCTACGAGCAGTACTTC. Its protein is CSARPLGTSGGAYEQYF.

With regard to this clonotype: The missing conserved phenylalanine or tryptophan at the end of this CDR3 makes a read error likely. The DNA is omitted, as the CDR3 cannot be located on it reliably, and the CDR3 follows TCRdb's listing. V usage is TRBV12-2 and J usage is TRBJ2-6; the tabulated D call, TRBD1, remains unverified against the DNA. TRBV12-2 is a recognized pseudogene. The CDR3 is 17 residues long, counting both termini. The CDR3 sequence is CASRYPRFPGGANVLTL.

The V call is TRBV19, the J call TRBJ1-2; D ambiguous. V was pared by 5 bases and J by 4 bases, with 8 bases between. Germline assignment: CDR1 LNHDA and CDR2 SQIVND (reference sequence). The CDR3 sequence is 12 residues long. DNA of the CDR3: TGTGCCAGTAGTCTCGCAGCCTATGGCTACACCTTC. Amino acid sequence: CASSLAAYGYTF.

The chain couples TRBV6-5 to TRBJ2-2; D is undetermined. V shed 8 bases and J shed 4 bases, with 8 bases lying between them. Germline CDR1 is MNHEY and CDR2 is SVGAGI. This CDR3 contains 12 residues. The CDR3 DNA reads TGTGCCAGCGGCTTTACCACCGGGGAGCTGTTTTTT. This translates into CASGFTTGELFF.

This clonotype was counted ten times or more. In nucleotides, the CDR3 is TGTGCCAGCAGCCGGGACAGCTACGAGCAGTACTTC. It specifies CASSRDSYEQYF. This chain links TRBV11-3 with TRBJ2-7; TRBD1 aligns across 7 bases. This CDR3 is 12 amino acids long. The V segment lost 5 bases and the J segment 3 bases; nucleotides outside the gene matches: 1. Germline loops: CDR1 SGHNT, CDR2 YENEEA. Together with reference TRBV11-3 and TRBJ2-7, the CDR3 gives the full variable domain: EAGVVQSPRYKIIEKKQPVAFWCNPISGHNTLYWYLQNLGQGPELLIRYENEEAVDDSQLPKDRFSAERLKGVDSTLKIQPAELGDSAVYLCASSRDSYEQYFGPGTRLTVT.

V usage is TRBV6-5 and J usage is TRBJ2-3; 10 bases match TRBD2. The germline gives CDR1 MNHEY, CDR2 SVGAGI. The CDR3 is made up of 15 amino acids. J gave up 10 bases and V 2 bases, and 9 bases lay outside the gene matches. This CDR3 is CASSYGSASGSPQYF. Here the CDR3 DNA reads TGTGCCAGCAGTTACGGGTCGGCTAGCGGGAGCCCGCAGTATTTT.

This clonotype was counted at least ten times. This chain links TRBV5-4 with TRBJ1-1; the match to TRBD1 covers 8 bases. CDR1 and CDR2 from the germline V gene are SGHNT and YYREEE (reference sequence). After removal of 1 base from V and 4 bases from J, the junction contained 6 bases not matched to a gene. The length of the CDR3 is 15 residues. CDR3 amino acids: CASSLSSRGLTEAFF. The CDR3 region has the DNA TGTGCCAGCAGCTTGAGTTCCAGGGGGCTCACTGAAGCTTTCTTT.

The J gene is TRBJ2-1, the V gene TRBV6-2 or TRBV6-3, with 8 bases aligning to TRBD2. V lost 4 bases to trimming and J lost 7 bases; unmatched junction nucleotides: 9. The V gene's germline CDR1 is MNHEY and CDR2 SVGEGT. The CDR3 extends over 15 amino acids. This CDR3 is CASSSPGTRRNEQFF. CDR3 DNA sequence: TGTGCCAGCAGTTCCCCAGGGACTAGAAGGAATGAGCAGTTCTTC.

The chain couples TRBV5-6 to TRBJ2-3; 7 bases align to TRBD2. Per germline, CDR1 SGHDT and CDR2 YYEEEE. The V gene end was trimmed by 5 bases and the J gene end by 0 bases; junction bases not matched to a gene: 21. The CDR3 contains 20 residues. The CDR3 bases are TGTGCCAGCAGGGATCGACTAGCTCGAGGGTTGGATCTAAGCACAGATACGCAGTATTTT. Translated, it gives CASRDRLARGLDLSTDTQYF.

The chain carries TRBV10-3 and TRBJ2-7; TRBD2 aligns across 7 bases. The germline gives CDR1 ENHRY, CDR2 SYGVKD. Trimming took 3 bases from V and 0 from J; bases not matched to a gene: 2. The CDR3 loop spans 14 amino acids. CDR3 nucleotides: TGTGCCATCAGTGAACGGGAGGACTCCTACGAGCAGTACTTC. It yields the protein CAISEREDSYEQYF.

This clonotype was recorded many times. The rearrangement joins TRBV7-9 to TRBJ2-1; D gene ambiguous. This CDR3 contains 12 residues. The V and J ends lost 1 base and 8 bases respectively, with 6 bases between them. CDR1 is SEHNR and CDR2 is FQNEAQ in the germline V gene (reference sequence). CDR3 protein: CASSLVTYEQFF. The CDR3 DNA reads TGTGCCAGCAGCTTAGTTACCTATGAGCAGTTCTTC. The full variable domain, in which reference TRBV7-9 and TRBJ2-1 provide the parts outside the CDR3, is DTGVSQNPRHKITKRGQNVTFRCDPISEHNRLYWYRQTLGQGPEFLTYFQNEAQLEKSRLLSDRFSAERPKGSFSTLEIQRTEQGDSAMYLCASSLVTYEQFFGPGTRLTVL.

This clonotype occurred many times. This chain joins TRBV2 and TRBJ1-4; D remains unclear. V lost 6 bases, J lost 4 bases, and 6 bases lay in between. Germline loops: CDR1 SNHLY, CDR2 FYNNEI. The CDR3 totals 12 residues. CDR3 nucleotide sequence: TGTGCCAGCAGGGGGAGTAATGAAAAACTGTTTTTT. Encoded protein: CASRGSNEKLFF.

This clonotype was picked up one time. A much larger clone differs from this one at a single base, so this may be a read error. The chain links TRBV7-3 to TRBJ2-3, with TRBD2 matching 11 bases. The CDR3 runs 15 residues. Germline assignment: CDR1 SGHTA and CDR2 FQGTGA. The CDR3 nucleotides are TGTGCCGGCAGCTTAGCGGGAGGGTTAACAGATACGCAGTATTTT. This encodes CAGSLAGGLTDTQYF.

Worth noting for this clonotype: Because the CDR3's place on the DNA is in doubt, the DNA is left out and the CDR3 is given as listed by TCRdb. The J gene is TRBJ2-2, the V gene TRBV5-4; the DNA was not compared with TRBD2, the D call given in the table. The CDR3 is 17 residues long, ends included. Germline V gene sequence: CDR1 SGHNT, CDR2 YYREEE (reference sequence). This CDR3 is CASSLVGSGIYAGELFF.

V gene TRBV7-9 combines with J gene TRBJ2-3; TRBD2 aligns across 10 bases. Trimming cost V 4 bases and J 3 bases; bases outside gene matches: 7. The CDR3 has 16 residues. Germline V lookup: CDR1 SEHNR, CDR2 FQNEAQ (reference sequence). The CDR3 nucleotides read TGTGCCAGCAGCTCCCCCCGAGCGGGAGGGACAGATACGCAGTATTTT. Residues: CASSSPRAGGTDTQYF.

The chain has TRBV28 and TRBJ2-3; 13 nucleotides line up with TRBD2. The CDR3 runs to 16 residues. Per germline, CDR1 MDHEN and CDR2 SYDVKM. Unmatched junction bases numbered 6, after V lost 6 bases and J lost 3 bases. The CDR3 reads CASSPGLAGVTDTQYF. The CDR3, as DNA: TGTGCCAGCAGCCCTGGACTAGCGGGGGTTACAGATACGCAGTATTTT.

As concerns this clonotype: At one end the junction does not follow the germline gene, possibly because of a read error. This chain joins TRBV6-2 or TRBV6-3 and TRBJ2-2, with 8 positions matching TRBD1. CDR1 and CDR2 (germline): MNHEY, SVGEGT. The CDR3 contains 13 residues. The CDR3 loop reads CVSHRGYTGELFF. The CDR3 coding sequence is TGTGTCAGCCACAGGGGGTATACCGGGGAGCTGTTTTTT.

This clonotype has ten or more counts. The chain is built from TRBV7-2 and TRBJ2-5, with D tentatively TRBD1 or TRBD2 (6 bases each). The V and J ends lost 5 bases and 1 base respectively, with 14 bases between them. The CDR3 sequence is 15 residues long. CDR1 and CDR2 (germline): SGHTA, FQGNSA. The CDR3: CASSQTGTSQETQYF. For the CDR3, the DNA is TGTGCCAGCAGCCAAACAGGGACTTCCCAAGAGACCCAGTACTTC.

The rearrangement links TRBV7-9 to TRBJ2-1; no clear D. Per the germline V gene, CDR1 is SEHNR and CDR2 is FQNEAQ (reference sequence). The CDR3 is made up of 14 amino acids. Trimming removed 4 bases from V and 2 bases from J, with 9 bases in between. CDR3 residues: CASSSKLPYNEQFF. The CDR3 region has the DNA TGTGCCAGCAGCTCTAAGCTGCCCTACAATGAGCAGTTCTTC. Supplemented by reference TRBV7-9 and TRBJ2-1, the full variable domain reads DTGVSQNPRHKITKRGQNVTFRCDPISEHNRLYWYRQTLGQGPEFLTYFQNEAQLEKSRLLSDRFSAERPKGSFSTLEIQRTEQGDSAMYLCASSSKLPYNEQFFGPGTRLTVL.

This clonotype was seen only a few times. This chain uses TRBV29-1 with TRBJ1-4; a possible D gene is TRBD1 (5 bases). The CDR3 length is 11 residues. The germline V and J ends were trimmed by 6 bases and 5 bases, with 7 bases remaining between them. Germline assignment: CDR1 SQVTM and CDR2 ANQGSEA. This chain's CDR3 is CSVGENEKLFF. CDR3 bases: TGCAGCGTGGGGGAGAATGAAAAACTGTTTTTT.

The rearrangement uses TRBV6-4 and TRBJ2-3; 7 bases map to TRBD2. Germline CDR1 reads MRHNA; CDR2 reads SNTAGT. The J segment lost 6 bases and the V segment lost 8 bases, leaving 11 bases of the junction unmatched. The CDR3 covers 14 residues. This CDR3 reads CASRGNLLADTQYF. In nucleotides, the CDR3 is TGTGCCAGCCGGGGGAATTTACTAGCGGATACGCAGTATTTT.

This clonotype has ten or more counts. The CDR3 region is CASRGRTGTTYEQYF. For the CDR3, the DNA is TGTGCCAGCAGAGGCCGGACAGGGACAACCTACGAGCAGTACTTC. The chain is built from TRBV6-4 and TRBJ2-7; TRBD1 agrees at 8 bases. The germline V gene encodes CDR1 MRHNA and CDR2 SNTAGT. Germline trimming cut 6 bases from V and 2 bases from J; bases unmatched to any gene: 9. This CDR3 contains 15 residues.

This clonotype was observed a few times. The V call is TRBV3-1, the J call TRBJ1-3; maybe TRBD1 (6 bases). Germline loops: CDR1 LGHDT, CDR2 YNNKEL (reference sequence). This CDR3 is built from 13 residues. Trimming removed 8 bases from V and 5 bases from J, with 13 bases in between. CDR3 region: CASEGTLRNTIYF. CDR3 bases: TGTGCCAGCGAGGGGACACTGCGAAACACCATATATTTT.

Many counts were recorded for this clonotype. The chain joins TRBV2 to TRBJ2-7, with a weak D call TRBD1 (6 bases). The CDR3 spans 17 residues. Germline CDR1 reads SNHLY; CDR2 reads FYNNEI. Between the trimmed V and J ends, which lost 4 bases and 6 bases, there was a span of 25 bases. CDR3 region: CASSGGTTGVFLGEQYF. CDR3 DNA sequence: TGTGCCAGCAGTGGGGGGACGACAGGTGTTTTCCTAGGCGAGCAGTACTTC.

This clonotype was detected ten times or more. V gene TRBV6-6 combines with J gene TRBJ1-2; D gene ambiguous. From germline, CDR1 is MNHNY and CDR2 SVGAGI (reference sequence). Trimming stripped 6 bases from V and 4 bases from J, with 12 bases between. The CDR3 has 13 amino acids. CDR3 sequence reads: CASSSDGFYGYTF. The CDR3 region has the DNA TGTGCCAGCAGCTCTGACGGATTCTATGGCTACACCTTC.

V gene TRBV11-1 combines with J gene TRBJ2-7; TRBD1 matches 7 bases. Looked up from germline, CDR1 is SGHAT and CDR2 is FQDESV (reference sequence). V trimming: 4 bases; J trimming: 5 bases; junction bases outside the gene matches: 8. There are 14 residues in the CDR3. CDR3 nucleotides: TGTGCCAGCAGCTCTCGACAGGGTGGAGACGAGCAGTACTTC. Amino acid sequence: CASSSRQGGDEQYF.

The sample holds a few counts of this clonotype. The junction departs from germline at one end; a sequencing error may be responsible. The genes are TRBV29-1 and TRBJ2-1; 7 bases align to TRBD2. The CDR3 totals 14 residues. CDR1 and CDR2 from the germline V gene are SQVTM and ANQGSEA. The CDR3 DNA reads TGCAGCATTGAGCGGCTAGCGGACTACAATGAGCAGTTCTTC. It translates to CSIERLADYNEQFF.

The chain combines TRBV6-9 with TRBJ2-1; the D gene is possibly TRBD2 (5 bases). The ends were cut back, 2 bases at V and 6 bases at J, with 11 bases in the middle. The germline V gene has CDR1 MNHGY and CDR2 SVAAGI. The CDR3 is 14 amino acids. CDR3 region: CASSYRPSPNEQFF. CDR3 nucleotide sequence: TGTGCCAGCAGTTATCGCCCTAGCCCCAATGAGCAGTTCTTC.

This clonotype showed up many times. The chain links TRBV5-1 to TRBJ2-3, with TRBD2 matching over 16 bases. There are 16 residues in the CDR3. V shed 4 bases and J 4 bases; nucleotides not matched to a gene: 3. From germline, CDR1 is SGHRS and CDR2 YFSETQ. The CDR3 DNA is TGCGCCAGCAGCGTGGGACTAGCGGGGGGGCCAGATACGCAGTATTTT. Translated, it gives CASSVGLAGGPDTQYF.